One sample yielded the 29 T cell receptor beta chains listed below, sequenced in a study of cytomegalovirus exposure and HLA in healthy donors. Researchers ran the PCR with 60 Vbeta and 13 Jbeta primers. Profiled with immunoSEQ multiplex PCR; TCRdb holds only in-frame clones, not every one. Seen here are about 220,000 clones, approximately 68% observed once, and the top ten hold 1.8%. Sequenced material: PBMCs. The receptors were gathered from a woman under 40 in good health and CMV-seronegative.

Comment on this clone: Germline is not matched at one junction end, which may reflect a read error. This chain links TRBV7-3 with TRBJ2-2, with D uncertain. The germline V gene encodes CDR1 SGHTA and CDR2 FQGTGA. This CDR3 has 18 amino acids. In DNA, the CDR3 is TGTTCCAGCAGCTCCTCCCCCCGGAGTAGTACTAAAGCCGGGGAGCTGTTTTTT. This translates into CSSSSSPRSSTKAGELFF.

V is TRBV27 and J is TRBJ2-1; 9 bases line up with TRBD2. CDR1 and CDR2 (germline): MNHEY, SMNVEV (reference sequence). The CDR3 runs to 17 residues. The V gene end was trimmed by 4 bases and the J gene end by 0 bases; junction bases not matched to a gene: 7. The chain's CDR3 is CASSSYSGGNSYNEQFF. The CDR3 DNA sequence: TGTGCCAGCAGTTCTTATAGCGGGGGAAACTCCTACAATGAGCAGTTCTTC.

The rearrangement uses TRBV28 and TRBJ1-5; 9 bases are a match to TRBD1. Germline values: CDR1 MDHEN, CDR2 SYDVKM. The junction had 6 bases not matched to a gene; V was cut back by 7 bases and J by 2 bases. This CDR3 has 15 residues. DNA of the CDR3: TGTGCCAGCAACACAGGGGGCGAAGGCAATCAGCCCCAGCATTTT. This encodes CASNTGGEGNQPQHF.

CDR3 sequence (DNA): TGTGCCAGCAGCTGGGGCGGGAACTACAATGAGCAGTTCTTC. It is translated as CASSWGGNYNEQFF. The V and J genes are TRBV11-2 and TRBJ2-1, with D possibly being TRBD2 (6 bases). Trimming stripped 4 bases from V and 3 bases from J, with 10 bases between. This CDR3 region has 14 residues. Germline lookup yields CDR1 SGHAT and CDR2 FQNNGV.

The V and J genes are TRBV27 and TRBJ2-3, with D possibly being TRBD1 (5 bases). V lost 4 bases and J 5 bases, leaving 7 bases between the germline ends. This CDR3 comprises 12 residues. Germline values: CDR1 MNHEY, CDR2 SMNVEV (reference sequence). Here the CDR3 DNA reads TGTGCCAGCAGTTCTACAGGAGATACGCAGTATTTT. Translating gives CASSSTGDTQYF.

J is TRBJ2-5 and V is TRBV5-1; 8 bases fit TRBD1. The CDR3 spans 17 residues. Unmatched junction bases numbered 14, after V lost 2 bases and J lost 5 bases. Germline V gene sequence: CDR1 SGHRS, CDR2 YFSETQ. CDR3 bases: TGCGCCAGCAGCTTTAGTCCGTCCGGGCAGGGGGCCGAGACCCAGTACTTC. Its translation: CASSFSPSGQGAETQYF.

The V gene is TRBV20-1, the J gene TRBJ1-1; the D is unclear. Trimming pared 7 bases from V and 5 bases from J, leaving 11 bases between. Germline V CDR1 and CDR2: DFQATT, SNEGSKA (reference sequence). CDR3 length equals 11 residues. CDR3: CSVPSGTEAFF. Here the CDR3 DNA reads TGCAGTGTTCCTTCGGGGACTGAAGCTTTCTTT.

The chain has TRBV7-6 and TRBJ1-1; TRBD1 is a possible D gene (5 bases). CDR3 size: 14 residues. V gave up 5 bases and J gave up 4 bases, with 14 bases separating them. CDR1 and CDR2 from the germline V gene are SGHVS and FNYEAQ. CDR3 coding DNA: TGTGCCAGCAGCCTATCAGGGTGGGGCACTGAAGCTTTCTTT. Residues: CASSLSGWGTEAFF.

The J gene is TRBJ2-7, the V gene TRBV7-9; 8 positions agree with TRBD1. Germline CDR1 SEHNR, CDR2 FQNEAQ (reference sequence). The CDR3 runs to 14 residues. The junction had 7 bases not matched to a gene; V was cut back by 5 bases and J by 4 bases. The chain's CDR3 is CASSLRDRTYEQYF. CDR3 nucleotides: TGTGCCAGCAGCCTCCGGGACAGGACGTACGAGCAGTACTTC.

This chain joins TRBV4-2 and TRBJ1-5, with a possible D match to TRBD1 (5 bases). Germline V lookup: CDR1 LGHNA, CDR2 YNFKEQ. CDR3 length equals 17 residues. Deletions cut 0 bases from V and 1 base from J, with 13 bases between. DNA for the CDR3: TGTGCCAGCAGCCAAGAACAGGTGGATACGAGCAATCAGCCCCAGCATTTT. It translates to CASSQEQVDTSNQPQHF.

The chain employs TRBV4-2 and TRBJ1-6; 7 bases fit TRBD1. CDR1 is LGHNA, CDR2 YNFKEQ, per germline. The CDR3 sequence is 16 residues long. Trimming cost V 3 bases and J 8 bases; bases outside gene matches: 10. CDR3 loop: CASSQTGRQGYSPLHF. DNA for the CDR3: TGTGCCAGCAGCCAGACGGGGAGACAGGGATATTCACCCCTCCACTTT.

This chain uses TRBV5-5 with TRBJ1-1, with D possibly being TRBD1 (5 bases). Trimming stripped 1 base from V and 4 bases from J, with 14 bases between. CDR3 length equals 15 residues. Germline V CDR1 and CDR2: SGHKS, YYEKEE (reference sequence). The CDR3 region has the DNA TGTGCCAGCAGCTTGCGCGGGGGGAGTAGCACTGAAGCTTTCTTT. Translation gives CASSLRGGSSTEAFF. Supplemented by reference TRBV5-5 and TRBJ1-1, the full variable domain reads DAGVTQSPTHLIKTRGQQVTLRCSPISGHKSVSWYQQVLGQGPQFIFQYYEKEERGRGNFPDRFSARQFPNYSSELNVNALLLGDSALYLCASSLRGGSSTEAFFGQGTRLTVV.

For the CDR3, the DNA is TGTGCCAGCAGCCAAGATCGGACACGAAGGGAGACCCAGTACTTC. Its translation: CASSQDRTRRETQYF. The chain couples TRBV14 to TRBJ2-5; possible D gene TRBD1, 5 bases. The V end lost 0 bases, the J end lost 5 bases, and 13 bases lay between the germline ends. Germline CDR1 SGHDN, CDR2 FVKESK. The CDR3 consists of 15 residues.

This chain joins TRBV7-9 and TRBJ2-7, with D possibly TRBD2 on 5 matching bases. The V end lost 5 bases, the J end lost 0 bases, and 17 bases lay between the germline ends. The CDR3 covers 16 residues. The germline V gene has CDR1 SEHNR and CDR2 FQNEAQ (reference sequence). The CDR3 DNA is TGTGCCAGCAGCGCGGGTGGGCCGGGCAGCTCCTACGAGCAGTACTTC. As protein: CASSAGGPGSSYEQYF. The variable domain in full, completed from reference TRBV7-9 and TRBJ2-7, reads DTGVSQNPRHKITKRGQNVTFRCDPISEHNRLYWYRQTLGQGPEFLTYFQNEAQLEKSRLLSDRFSAERPKGSFSTLEIQRTEQGDSAMYLCASSAGGPGSSYEQYFGPGTRLTVT.

The V and J genes are TRBV19 and TRBJ2-5, with 10 positions matching TRBD2. V was pared by 5 bases and J by 4 bases, with 7 bases of the junction left unmatched. The CDR3 covers 15 residues. In germline, CDR1 is LNHDA, CDR2 SQIVND (reference sequence). CDR3 amino acids: CASSGLAGVSETQYF. The CDR3, as DNA: TGTGCCAGTAGTGGCCTAGCGGGAGTATCAGAGACCCAGTACTTC.

The sample holds one count of this clone. V is TRBV6-5 and J is TRBJ2-2; 9 bases agree with TRBD1. V was pared by 2 bases and J by 8 bases, with 9 bases of the junction left unmatched. Germline values: CDR1 MNHEY, CDR2 SVGAGI. CDR3 size: 16 residues. DNA for the CDR3: TGTGCCAGCAGTTACGCACCGGGGACAGGGATAGGGGAGCTGTTTTTT. Amino acids: CASSYAPGTGIGELFF.

In its sample, this clone was seen a few times. This chain uses TRBV6-6 with TRBJ1-1; the match to TRBD1 covers 7 bases. Germline V gene lookup returns CDR1 MNHNY and CDR2 SVGAGI (reference sequence). The CDR3 loop spans 13 amino acids. Trimming at V came to 6 bases and at J to 6 bases, leaving 7 bases not matched to a gene. The CDR3 loop is CASRDDRAPEAFF. In DNA form, the CDR3 reads TGTGCCAGCAGGGACGACAGGGCTCCTGAAGCTTTCTTT.

The J gene is TRBJ1-6, the V gene TRBV6-5; TRBD1 aligns across 7 bases. V lost 6 bases, J lost 5 bases, and 4 bases stayed unmatched. The germline V gene has CDR1 MNHEY and CDR2 SVGAGI. The CDR3 covers 14 residues. The CDR3 sequence is CASRPDRDNSPLHF. CDR3 nucleotide sequence: TGTGCCAGCAGACCCGACAGGGATAATTCACCCCTCCACTTT.

The gene calls are TRBV20-1 and TRBJ1-5, with D maybe TRBD1 (6 bases). The CDR3 is 11 residues long. V shed 0 bases and J shed 11 bases, with 8 bases lying between them. Germline CDR1 and CDR2: DFQATT and SNEGSKA (reference sequence). This CDR3 reads CSAREGAAQHF. The CDR3 DNA sequence: TGCAGTGCTAGAGAGGGGGCAGCCCAGCATTTT.

This rearrangement joins TRBV5-4 to TRBJ2-3, with D tentatively TRBD1 (6 bases). Germline V lookup: CDR1 SGHNT, CDR2 YYREEE (reference sequence). With 0 bases removed from V and 2 bases from J, the gap between germline ends came to 10 bases. The CDR3 contains 15 residues. CDR3 sequence reads: CASSLVGQNTDTQYF. For the CDR3, the DNA is TGTGCCAGCAGCTTGGTTGGACAGAACACAGATACGCAGTATTTT.

This clone has more than one count but fewer than ten. V and J are TRBV11-2 and TRBJ2-5, with 7 bases that match TRBD2. Germline CDR1 reads SGHAT; CDR2 reads FQNNGV. The CDR3 consists of 18 residues. The V and J ends lost 5 bases and 11 bases, in that order; junction bases with no gene match: 26. The CDR3 loop reads CASSDSTGFQRGRREQYF. CDR3 coding DNA: TGTGCCAGCAGCGATTCCACGGGATTCCAGCGGGGAAGGAGGGAGCAGTACTTC.

The rearrangement uses TRBV6-1 and TRBJ1-1, with a weak D call TRBD1 (6 bases). CDR3 length equals 12 residues. The germline V gene has CDR1 MNHNS and CDR2 SASEGT. Trimming took off 4 bases at V and 8 bases at J, with 11 bases between the two ends. CDR3 in amino acids: CASSVGGTEAFF. The CDR3 nucleotides read TGTGCCAGCAGTGTTGGGGGCACCGAAGCTTTCTTT.

This clone showed up just once. The CDR3: CASSLTTGSYNEQFF. The DNA of the CDR3 is TGCGCCAGCAGCTTGACGACAGGGAGCTACAATGAGCAGTTCTTC. The genes are TRBV5-1 and TRBJ2-1; 7 nucleotides line up with TRBD1. CDR3 length: 15 residues. V lost 1 base to trimming and J lost 3 bases; unmatched junction nucleotides: 4. Germline CDR1 is SGHRS and CDR2 is YFSETQ.

The chain uses TRBV5-1 and TRBJ2-5, with TRBD1 identical over 7 bases. Per germline, CDR1 SGHRS and CDR2 YFSETQ. CDR3 length equals 14 residues. Germline trimming cut 6 bases from V and 5 bases from J; bases unmatched to any gene: 10. The CDR3 loop is CASTPTGWGETQYF. The CDR3, as DNA: TGCGCCAGCACCCCGACAGGGTGGGGGGAGACCCAGTACTTC. The whole variable domain, filled in from reference TRBV5-1 and TRBJ2-5, reads KAGVTQTPRYLIKTRGQQVTLSCSPISGHRSVSWYQQTPGQGLQFLFEYFSETQRNKGNFPGRFSGRQFSNSRSEMNVSTLELGDSALYLCASTPTGWGETQYFGPGTRLLVL.

V gene TRBV13 combines with J gene TRBJ1-1; 7 bases are shared with TRBD1. CDR1 is PRHDT, CDR2 FYEKMQ, per germline (reference sequence). This CDR3 contains 14 residues. Unmatched junction bases numbered 3, after V lost 4 bases and J lost 1 base. As DNA, the CDR3 is TGTGCCAGCAGCTCAAACAGGGGGAACACTGAAGCTTTCTTT. Its protein is CASSSNRGNTEAFF.

The chain joins TRBV6-1 to TRBJ1-5, with D perhaps matching TRBD1 (5 bases). Deletions cut 6 bases from V and 0 bases from J, with 9 bases between. The CDR3 is made up of 14 amino acids. CDR1 and CDR2 from the germline V gene are MNHNS and SASEGT. CDR3 protein: CASRQGHSNQPQHF. CDR3 coding DNA: TGTGCCAGCAGGCAGGGTCATAGCAATCAGCCCCAGCATTTT.

This clone has more than one count but fewer than ten. Mismatch with germline at one junction end may stem from a read error. The chain recombines TRBV10-3 with TRBJ1-1; D gene uncertain. The CDR3 consists of 13 residues. CDR1 is ENHRY and CDR2 is SYGVKD in the germline V gene. The CDR3 nucleotides are TGTGCCCTCAGTGAGTTCGGGAAAACTGAAGCTTTCTTT. Translated, it gives CALSEFGKTEAFF.

The chain links TRBV11-3 to TRBJ2-7; 10 bases are shared with TRBD1. With 3 bases clipped from V and 3 bases from J, the junction kept 5 bases outside the gene matches. There are 15 residues in the CDR3. CDR1 SGHNT and CDR2 YENEEA come from the germline V gene. The CDR3 is CASSLGTGEYYEQYF. CDR3 bases: TGTGCCAGCAGCTTGGGGACAGGGGAATACTACGAGCAGTACTTC.

This chain uses TRBV7-9 with TRBJ2-1; 7 bases map to TRBD2. This CDR3 comprises 15 residues. Per germline, CDR1 SEHNR and CDR2 FQNEAQ (reference sequence). The ends lost 8 bases at V and 2 bases at J; junction bases unmatched: 9. Here the CDR3 reads CASSTVGGTYNEQFF. Here the CDR3 DNA reads TGTGCCAGCTCAACGGTGGGGGGGACCTACAATGAGCAGTTCTTC.